A selection of T cell receptor beta chains follows, all from one sample in a study of long-term antiretroviral therapy in people with HIV. Clones were read by immunoSEQ multiplex PCR, and TCRdb kept only the in-frame ones, dropping some. The repertoire holds several thousand clones, more than 60% seen once, with 20% to 25% in the top ten. Sequencing was performed on unsorted PBMCs, taken 1.1 years after starting antiretroviral therapy. Receptor source: a man aged 40-55 years with HIV. Each CDR3 is given without its conserved first and last residue.

TRBJ2-7 TRBV19 ASSIQAGGDEQY
TRBJ2-7 TRBV29-1 SALTGSYEQY
TRBJ1-4 TRBV5-1 ASSLALGSEKLF
TRBJ2-7 TRBV6-6 ASSYSPYEQY
TRBJ1-4 TRBV19 ASRGPKEKLF
TRBJ1-6 TRBV19 ASSIAGTVNSPLH
TRBJ2-7 TRBV9 ASSVGLVGYEQY
TRBJ2-7 TRBV27 ASSLSADRGYEQY
TRBJ2-2 TRBV6-4 ASSDGAGGELF
TRBJ1-2 TRBV2 ASTLRDGYT
TRBJ1-6 TRBV5-1 ASSQEYNSPLH
TRBJ2-1 TRBV19 ASSTGGSYNEQF
TRBJ2-7 TRBV6-5 ASSRRGVKAYEQY
TRBJ2-3 TRBV6-1 ASSAGDRSRTDTQY